These 21 T cell receptor beta chains were sequenced from one sample in a study of molecular identifiers for immune sequencing clone quantification. TCRdb passed the PCR reads through MiXCR, listing each CDR3 protein once. Of around 480,000 distinct CDR3 sequences listed, about 21% were seen once; the top ten hold roughly 0.81%. The source material was naive CD8+ T cells from blood, with Jurkat cell RNA spiked in. The sample's subset: FACS-sorted CD8+CD4-CCR7+CD45RA+ naive T cells. Receptor source: a human donor in good health. Some libraries in this study had Jurkat cell RNA spiked in.

This clonotype was found many times. The chain is built from TRBV25-1 and TRBJ2-7; D ambiguous. Germline assignment: CDR1 MGHDK and CDR2 SYGVNS. The germline V and J ends were trimmed by 3 bases and 5 bases, with 11 bases remaining between them. The CDR3 loop spans 13 amino acids. CDR3 nucleotide sequence: TGTGCCAGCAGTGACTTGGGTTACAACGAGCAGTACTTC. Translating gives CASSDLGYNEQYF.

Concerning this clonotype itself: A much larger clone is a single base away; this may be a read error. The rearrangement joins TRBV29-1 to TRBJ1-3; maybe TRBD1 (5 bases). The CDR3 extends over 14 amino acids. Trimming pared 2 bases from V and 4 bases from J, leaving 12 bases between. CDR1 and CDR2 from the germline V gene are SQVTM and ANQGSEA. CDR3 in DNA: TGCAGCGTTGAATCCTGGGACGAAGGAAACACCATATATTTT. This sequence encodes CSVESWDEGNTIYF.

The chain carries TRBV5-4 and TRBJ2-1; the match to TRBD2 covers 8 bases. Germline assignment: CDR1 SGHNT and CDR2 YYREEE (reference sequence). The J segment lost 6 bases and the V segment lost 4 bases, leaving 15 bases of the junction unmatched. This CDR3 is 17 amino acids long. The CDR3 DNA is TGTGCCAGCAGCACCTCCGATACGGGAGGGCTTGGCAATGAGCAGTTCTTC. Its protein is CASSTSDTGGLGNEQFF.

The rearrangement joins TRBV20-1 to TRBJ2-7; D gene ambiguous. The germline gives CDR1 DFQATT, CDR2 SNEGSKA (reference sequence). CDR3 size: 13 residues. The CDR3 reads CCVTDPTGLEQYF. Written as DNA, the CDR3 is TGCTGTGTTACCGACCCCACCGGCCTCGAGCAGTACTTC.

A note on this clonotype: This may stem from a read error, because a much larger clone lies one nucleotide away. The V gene is TRBV5-1, the J gene TRBJ1-1, with 11 positions matching TRBD1. This CDR3 has 13 residues. The germline V gene has CDR1 SGHRS and CDR2 YFSETQ. The ends lost 4 bases at V and 4 bases at J; junction bases unmatched: 0. This CDR3 is CASSGTGGTEAFF. In DNA form, the CDR3 reads TGCGCCAGCAGCGGGACAGGGGGCACTGAAGCTTTCTTT.

Turning to this clonotype: A read error is possible here, since a much larger clone lies one base away. The chain carries TRBV4-3 and TRBJ1-2, with 10 positions matching TRBD1. The CDR3 totals 15 residues. Per the germline V gene, CDR1 is LGHNA and CDR2 is YSLEER. V trimming: 4 bases; J trimming: 12 bases; junction bases outside the gene matches: 14. This chain's CDR3 is CASSPSGTGVRGNTF. The DNA for the CDR3 is TGCGCCAGCAGCCCCTCCGGGACAGGGGTACGAGGCAACACCTTC.

This chain links TRBV9 with TRBJ1-1, with D tentatively TRBD1 (5 bases). Trimming shortened V by 3 bases and J by 1 base, and 16 bases separated the two germline ends. The V gene's germline CDR1 is SGDLS and CDR2 YYNGEE. The CDR3 has 16 residues. CDR3 coding DNA: TGTGCCAGCAGCGAAAATGCAGGGTTGGGGAACACTGAAGCTTTCTTT. This encodes CASSENAGLGNTEAFF.

This clonotype has a single count. The junction does not match germline at one end; this may be a read error. The gene calls are TRBV13 and TRBJ1-6; D gene ambiguous. CDR1 is PRHDT, CDR2 FYEKMQ, per germline (reference sequence). The CDR3 covers 16 residues. CDR3 loop: CASSLDSGAYNSPPHF. DNA of the CDR3: TGTGCCAGCAGCTTAGATAGCGGAGCCTATAATTCACCCCCCCACTTT.

This clonotype was detected a few times. The rearrangement joins TRBV7-9 to TRBJ2-4; D possibly matches TRBD1 or TRBD2 (5 bases each). The V gene's germline CDR1 is SEHNR and CDR2 FQNEAQ (reference sequence). Trimming removed 5 bases at V and 7 bases at J, with 30 bases between. CDR3 length: 19 amino acids. The chain's CDR3 is CASSTPGTPVDMYGNIQYF. The CDR3 region has the DNA TGTGCCAGCAGCACTCCCGGGACGCCTGTGGATATGTATGGGAACATTCAGTACTTC.

This clonotype was seen many times. This chain joins TRBV2 and TRBJ2-3, with D hard to call. Trimming cost V 0 bases and J 3 bases, with 4 bases left between them. There are 13 residues in the CDR3. Germline CDR1 SNHLY, CDR2 FYNNEI. Written as DNA, the CDR3 is TGTGCCAGCAGTGAAGCGTCGACAGATACGCAGTATTTT. This sequence encodes CASSEASTDTQYF.

As regards this clonotype: The junction and the germline gene differ at one end; a read error may be behind it. V and J are TRBV5-6 and TRBJ1-1; a possible D gene is TRBD1 (6 bases). The V gene's germline CDR1 is SGHDT and CDR2 YYEEEE. The CDR3 loop spans 15 amino acids. This CDR3 is CASSSQGGGPTEALF. CDR3 bases: TGTGCCAGCAGCTCGCAGGGTGGGGGCCCGACTGAAGCTCTCTTT.

This clonotype was found many times. This sequence joins TRBV7-2 and TRBJ2-7, with 10 bases aligning to TRBD2. The CDR3 has 14 residues. Germline trimming cut 2 bases from V and 7 bases from J; bases unmatched to any gene: 5. The germline V gene has CDR1 SGHTA and CDR2 FQGNSA. The CDR3 sequence: CASSLSGGAREQYF. The CDR3 nucleotides are TGTGCCAGCAGCTTAAGCGGGGGGGCACGAGAGCAGTACTTC.

This clonotype has at least ten counts. The chain uses TRBV24-1 and TRBJ2-2, with 10 bases matching TRBD2. Germline V gene data show CDR1 as KGHDR and CDR2 as SFDVKD. Losses at the gene ends were 9 bases for V and 7 bases for J; bases not matched to a gene: 10. CDR3 length: 15 amino acids. The CDR3 reads CATEPSGGGSGELFF. CDR3 coding DNA: TGTGCCACCGAGCCTAGCGGGGGTGGAAGCGGGGAGCTGTTTTTT.

In regard to this clonotype: Since the CDR3 does not end with the conserved phenylalanine or tryptophan, this likely comes from a read error. This chain joins TRBV6-2 or TRBV6-3 and TRBJ2-7, with D possibly matching TRBD1 (6 bases). CDR1 MNHEY and CDR2 SVGEGT come from the germline V gene. The CDR3 is 13 residues long. Trimming took 5 bases from V and 3 from J, leaving 11 bases between them. CDR3 residues: CASSRQAYYEQYL. As DNA, the CDR3 is TGTGCCAGCAGTCGACAGGCTTACTACGAGCAGTACCTC.

The rearrangement links TRBV6-6 to TRBJ2-7; D may be TRBD1 (6 bases). The germline V and J ends were trimmed by 6 bases and 4 bases, with 13 bases remaining between them. The CDR3 runs 13 residues. Germline CDR1 is MNHNY and CDR2 is SVGAGI (reference sequence). The CDR3 nucleotides read TGTGCCAGCAGAACAGGGCAGGAGTACGAGCAGTACTTC. Translating it yields CASRTGQEYEQYF.

The CDR3 is CASSPGTSSPNEQFF. The DNA of the CDR3 is TGTGCCAGTAGTCCCGGGACTAGCAGCCCCAATGAGCAGTTCTTC. V usage is TRBV19 and J usage is TRBJ2-1; 9 nucleotides line up with TRBD2. This CDR3 has 15 amino acids. The germline V gene encodes CDR1 LNHDA and CDR2 SQIVND (reference sequence). V was clipped by 5 bases and J by 6 bases; unmatched bases: 8.

This clonotype appeared once. The germline gene is not matched at one end of the junction; a read error may be the cause. This chain connects TRBV4-3 to TRBJ2-1; 9 nucleotides agree with TRBD1. CDR3 length equals 15 residues. The V gene's germline CDR1 is LGHNA and CDR2 YSLEER. The chain's CDR3 is CVSSKQGARYNEQFF. In DNA, the CDR3 is TGCGTCAGCAGCAAACAGGGGGCGAGATACAATGAGCAGTTCTTC.

The sample holds a few counts of this clonotype. V usage is TRBV5-1 and J usage is TRBJ2-7; D may be TRBD2 (6 bases). The CDR3 totals 13 residues. The ends were cut back, 5 bases at V and 2 bases at J, with 11 bases in the middle. The V gene's germline CDR1 is SGHRS and CDR2 YFSETQ. The CDR3 loop is CASSTAGTYEQYF. For the CDR3, the DNA is TGCGCCAGCAGTACCGCGGGAACCTACGAGCAGTACTTC.

The rearrangement links TRBV9 to TRBJ2-3; D gene uncertain. The ends were cut back, 0 bases at V and 4 bases at J, with 12 bases in the middle. In germline, CDR1 is SGDLS, CDR2 YYNGEE. The CDR3 extends over 15 amino acids. The chain's CDR3 is CASSVDGRLADTQYF. For the CDR3, the DNA is TGTGCCAGCAGCGTAGACGGCAGGTTGGCAGATACGCAGTATTTT.

Comments on this clonotype: A read error may produce the germline difference seen at one junction end. The chain combines TRBV27 with TRBJ2-1; 9 nucleotides agree with TRBD2. Germline CDR1 MNHEY, CDR2 SMNVEV (reference sequence). The CDR3 extends over 14 amino acids. The CDR3, as DNA: TGTGCCAGTAGTTTAGCGGGGGAGATCAATGAGCGGTTCTTC. Translation: CASSLAGEINERFF.

This clonotype appeared many times. The CDR3: CASSRTGSMETQYF. In DNA, the CDR3 is TGCGCCAGCTCACGGACAGGGTCGATGGAGACCCAGTACTTC. The V and J genes are TRBV5-1 and TRBJ2-5; 8 nucleotides line up with TRBD1. Trimming took 7 bases from V and 5 from J; bases not matched to a gene: 10. The CDR3 is 14 amino acids. Germline V gives CDR1 SGHRS, CDR2 YFSETQ. Supplemented by reference TRBV5-1 and TRBJ2-5, the full variable domain reads KAGVTQTPRYLIKTRGQQVTLSCSPISGHRSVSWYQQTPGQGLQFLFEYFSETQRNKGNFPGRFSGRQFSNSRSEMNVSTLELGDSALYLCASSRTGSMETQYFGPGTRLLVL.